The text below deals with one TCR beta chain. Its antigen is unknown. The sample is drawn from a study of cytomegalovirus exposure and HLA in healthy donors. Study in general: Samples from HLA-typed donors yielded approximately 80 million unique TCRs in an early data release. Study findings and constraints: Per a later analysis, about 17,000 TCR beta sequences showed association with HLA alleles at 0.05 false discovery rate. Only CMV serostatus was available as immune exposure information.

The PCR employed 60 Vbeta primers together with 13 Jbeta primers. Sequencing was performed with immunoSEQ multiplex PCR; in TCRdb, only in-frame clones are kept and a portion is missing. This sample contains 200,000 to 250,000 clones. V lost 2 bases, J lost 7 bases, and 2 bases stayed unmatched. Germline CDR1 reads SGHDN; CDR2 reads FVKESK. The CDR3 spans 13 residues. The V gene is TRBV14, the J gene TRBJ2-4, with TRBD1 identical over 7 bases. This clonotype was obtained from a girl aged 2-9 years in good health and CMV-seropositive. Sequences were obtained from PBMCs. The CDR3 spells CASSQTGANIQYF. The CDR3 DNA is TGTGCCAGCAGCCAAACAGGGGCGAACATTCAGTACTTC.